These T cell receptor beta chains were read from a single sample in a study of T cell repertoires in aging, cancer and after chemotherapy. TCRdb used MiXCR to reprocess the multiplex PCR reads, holding one entry per CDR3 protein. The sample holds some 8,000 distinct CDR3 sequences, roughly 35% seen once. Sequencing was done on a sample of blood. The receptors originated from a human donor in good health. Both conserved end residues are part of each CDR3. A D gene is named only where the DNA matches it firmly. Clone size, where shown, is once, few, many, or a class for clones that have expanded.

13,.,TRBJ2-7,TRBV11-1,TRBD1,CASSFGQGSEQYF,TGTGCCAGCAGCTTTGGACAGGGAAGCGAGCAGTACTTC
14,few,TRBJ2-2,TRBV12-3/TRBV12-4,.,CASSFLANTGELFF,TGTGCCAGCAGTTTCCTCGCGAACACCGGGGAGCTGTTTTTT
14,.,TRBJ2-7,TRBV11-1,TRBD2,CASSSVGRARKQYF,TGTGCCAGCAGCTCGGTGGGGAGGGCTCGAAAGCAGTACTTC
15,few,TRBJ2-2,TRBV18,.,CASSYLQGRTGELFF,TGTGCCAGCTCATATCTGCAGGGGCGCACCGGGGAGCTGTTTTTT
15,few,TRBJ2-7,TRBV15,TRBD1,CATSRAGTGVTEQYF,TGTGCCACCAGCAGGGCCGGGACAGGGGTAACCGAGCAGTACTTC
17,few,TRBJ1-1,TRBV29-1,.,CSAYGGGASDRYTEAFF,TGCAGCGCCTACGGGGGGGGGGCCTCCGATAGGTACACTGAAGCTTTCTTT
15,few,TRBJ1-1,TRBV6-5,.,CASSYGGSTNTEAFF,TGTGCCAGCAGTTACGGGGGGTCGACGAACACTGAAGCTTTCTTT
14,medium-sized,TRBJ2-5,TRBV5-5,.,CASSFGPQQETQYF,TGTGCCAGCAGCTTTGGGCCCCAACAAGAGACCCAGTACTTC
13,.,TRBJ2-7,TRBV28,.,CASIGQGNYEQYF,TGTGCCAGCATTGGGCAGGGGAACTACGAGCAGTACTTC
13,.,TRBJ2-3,TRBV29-1,.,CSVVGDSADTKYF,TGCAGCGTTGTGGGCGACAGTGCAGATACGAAGTATTTT
16,few,TRBJ2-7,TRBV6-2/TRBV6-3,TRBD1,CASSPLYGQGPYEQYF,TGTGCCAGCAGTCCCCTTTATGGACAGGGTCCATACGAGCAGTACTTC
15,.,TRBJ1-1,TRBV6-5,.,CASRIAAGARTEAFF,TGTGCCAGCAGAATAGCGGCAGGGGCTAGGACTGAAGCTTTCTTT
13,once,TRBJ1-2,TRBV6-6,.,CASSPGQRYGYTF,TGTGCCAGCAGTCCCGGACAGAGGTATGGCTACACCTTC
14,.,TRBJ2-7,TRBV19,TRBD1,CASSNGQGDYEQYF,TGTGCCAGTAGTAATGGCCAGGGGGACTACGAGCAGTACTTC
16,.,TRBJ2-1,TRBV5-1,TRBD1,CASSLEPGQGNNEQFF,TGCGCCAGCAGCTTGGAACCGGGACAGGGGAACAATGAGCAGTTCTTC
12,once,TRBJ2-5,TRBV20-1,.,CSARGLGETQYF,TGCAGTGCTAGGGGACTGGGGGAGACCCAGTACTTC
15,few,TRBJ2-5,TRBV6-5,TRBD2,CASSPLSGSRETQYF,TGTGCCAGCAGCCCCCTCAGCGGGAGTCGGGAGACCCAGTACTTC
13,.,TRBJ1-2,TRBV11-2,.,CASSFSSRGSYTF,TGTGCCAGCAGCTTTTCTTCTCGGGGGAGCTACACCTTC
15,.,TRBJ1-2,TRBV12-3/TRBV12-4,.,CASTSPPGISHGYTF,TGTGCCAGCACCTCCCCCCCGGGAATTTCTCATGGCTACACCTTC
15,.,TRBJ2-7,TRBV6-2/TRBV6-3,.,CASSYRGQFHYEQYF,TGTGCCAGCAGTTATCGCGGACAGTTCCATTACGAGCAGTACTTC
15,few,TRBJ2-2,TRBV15,TRBD1,CATSNSDRETGELFF,TGTGCCACCAGCAACTCAGACAGGGAAACCGGGGAGCTGTTTTTT
16,.,TRBJ1-6,TRBV6-2/TRBV6-3,TRBD1,CASRATSDRVSSPLHF,TGTGCCAGCAGGGCTACCTCGGACAGGGTGAGTTCACCCCTCCACTTT
14,few,TRBJ1-2,TRBV27,.,CASSGLGRHYGYTF,TGTGCCAGCAGTGGGCTAGGGCGGCACTATGGCTACACCTTC
14,.,TRBJ2-7,TRBV6-1,.,CASSVGTSVYEQYF,TGTGCCAGCAGTGTTGGGACGTCAGTGTACGAGCAGTACTTC
14,few,TRBJ1-1,TRBV19,.,CASSIRAENTEAFF,TGTGCCAGTAGTATACGAGCAGAGAACACTGAAGCTTTCTTT
13,.,TRBJ1-2,TRBV6-1,.,CASSEAENYGYTF,TGTGCCAGCAGTGAGGCAGAGAACTATGGCTACACCTTC
12,medium-sized,TRBJ2-2,TRBV5-5,.,CASSSYTGELFF,TGTGCCAGCAGCTCATACACCGGGGAGCTGTTTTTT
18,medium-sized,TRBJ2-3,TRBV6-1,TRBD2,CASSEALGAGESTDTQYF,TGTGCCAGCAGTGAAGCCCTTGGGGCGGGAGAAAGCACAGATACGCAGTATTTT
20,.,TRBJ1-5,TRBV6-2/TRBV6-3,TRBD1,CASSYSKGTGEYYSNQPQHF,TGTGCCAGCAGTTACTCGAAGGGGACAGGCGAATACTATAGCAATCAGCCCCAGCATTTT
14,few,TRBJ2-7,TRBV27,.,CASSVKGFSYEQYF,TGTGCCAGCAGCGTCAAGGGCTTCTCCTACGAGCAGTACTTC
15,.,TRBJ1-1,TRBV12-3/TRBV12-4,.,CASSFAGGRNTEAFF,TGTGCCAGCAGCTTCGCGGGCGGGAGAAACACTGAAGCTTTCTTT
14,few,TRBJ2-5,TRBV10-3,TRBD2,CAISDGRGLETQYF,TGTGCCATCAGTGATGGGAGGGGCTTAGAGACCCAGTACTTC
12,few,TRBJ2-1,TRBV15,.,CATSRAKNEQFF,TGTGCCACCAGCAGAGCGAAAAATGAGCAGTTCTTC
14,.,TRBJ2-1,TRBV6-5,.,CASSPKEGAGEQFF,TGTGCCAGCAGCCCCAAGGAGGGGGCGGGTGAGCAGTTCTTC
14,medium-sized,TRBJ2-3,TRBV6-6,.,CAVARGGSTDTQYF,TGTGCCGTCGCCAGGGGGGGAAGCACAGATACGCAGTATTTT
16,.,TRBJ2-1,TRBV10-3,.,CAISDSGTPKDNEQFF,TGTGCCATCAGTGATTCCGGGACTCCCAAAGACAATGAGCAGTTCTTC
14,.,TRBJ1-2,TRBV12-3/TRBV12-4,TRBD1,CASSFFTGDYGYTF,TGTGCCAGCAGTTTTTTTACAGGGGACTATGGCTACACCTTC
12,once,TRBJ2-3,TRBV29-1,TRBD1,CSGGQGADTQYF,TGCAGCGGGGGACAGGGGGCAGATACGCAGTATTTT
14,few,TRBJ2-1,TRBV12-3/TRBV12-4,.,CASQNGGPINEQFF,TGTGCCAGCCAGAACGGGGGGCCTATCAATGAGCAGTTCTTC
18,.,TRBJ2-1,TRBV11-1,TRBD2,CASSLEASGGATYNEQFF,TGTGCCAGCAGCTTAGAAGCTAGCGGGGGGGCCACCTACAATGAGCAGTTCTTC
18,few,TRBJ2-2,TRBV27,.,CASSSEGAIWSATGELFF,TGTGCCAGCAGTTCGGAGGGGGCTATCTGGTCGGCCACCGGGGAGCTGTTTTTT
12,.,TRBJ1-2,TRBV30,.,CAGGTPGYGYTF,TGTGCCGGCGGGACTCCGGGCTATGGCTACACCTTC
15,.,TRBJ2-7,TRBV27,TRBD2,CASSHGTSGSYEQYF,TGTGCCAGCAGCCATGGGACTAGCGGGTCCTACGAGCAGTACTTC
15,medium-sized,TRBJ2-7,TRBV6-5,TRBD1,CASSSNGQGYYEQYF,TGTGCCAGCAGCTCCAATGGACAGGGGTACTACGAGCAGTACTTC
13,.,TRBJ2-3,TRBV20-1,.,CSASPQGQDTQYF,TGCAGTGCTAGTCCCCAGGGCCAAGATACGCAGTATTTT
14,.,TRBJ2-5,TRBV24-1,TRBD1,CATSPWGDRQTQYF,TGTGCCACCAGTCCCTGGGGGGACAGGCAGACCCAGTACTTC
16,.,TRBJ2-1,TRBV4-3,TRBD2,CASSFNQGLAVNEQFF,TGCGCCAGCAGCTTCAACCAGGGACTAGCAGTTAATGAGCAGTTCTTC
15,few,TRBJ2-1,TRBV19,TRBD1,CASSIGTGSWNEQFF,TGTGCCAGTAGTATCGGGACAGGGTCGTGGAATGAGCAGTTCTTC
14,few,TRBJ2-3,TRBV6-2/TRBV6-3,.,CASSLSGGRDTQYF,TGTGCCAGCAGTTTAAGTGGGGGGAGAGATACGCAGTATTTT
15,.,TRBJ2-7,TRBV6-5,.,CASRHVLLSSYEQYF,TGTGCCAGCAGACATGTACTCCTGAGCTCCTACGAGCAGTACTTC
13,medium-sized,TRBJ2-2,TRBV19,.,CASSWLAGGELFF,TGTGCCAGTAGTTGGCTTGCCGGCGGGGAGCTGTTTTTT
15,.,TRBJ1-5,TRBV6-5,TRBD1,CASSPGDSSNQPQHF,TGTGCCAGCAGTCCGGGGGACAGTAGCAATCAGCCCCAGCATTTT
15,.,TRBJ2-1,TRBV6-4,TRBD2,CASGPSGGTYNEQFF,TGTGCCAGCGGACCGAGCGGGGGGACCTACAATGAGCAGTTCTTC
11,few,TRBJ1-2,TRBV5-4,.,CASRKYNGYTF,TGTGCCAGCCGTAAATACAACGGCTACACCTTC
16,.,TRBJ2-7,TRBV7-2,.,CASSPYGAALSYEQYF,TGTGCCAGCAGCCCCTACGGAGCGGCCCTTTCCTACGAGCAGTACTTC
14,.,TRBJ1-5,TRBV19,.,CASSPRQYPQPQHF,TGTGCCAGTAGTCCGCGACAGTATCCTCAGCCCCAGCATTTT
16,.,TRBJ2-3,TRBV5-1,TRBD2,CASSRGTSGNTDTQYF,TGCGCCAGCAGCCGGGGGACTAGCGGGAACACAGATACGCAGTATTTT
14,few,TRBJ1-1,TRBV5-1,.,CASSSQRLNTEAFF,TGTGCCAGCAGCTCTCAAAGGTTGAACACTGAAGCTTTCTTT
14,.,TRBJ1-2,TRBV5-4,.,CASSFDGSNYGYTF,TGTGCCAGCAGCTTCGACGGGTCTAACTATGGCTACACCTTC
14,.,TRBJ2-7,TRBV6-5,.,CASSYSIQYYEQYF,TGTGCCAGCAGTTACTCGATCCAGTACTACGAGCAGTACTTC